Described below is a single TCR beta chain sequence and its context. The record originates from a study of OX40 agonist ivuxolimab in advanced cancers. About the research overall: Every 2 weeks, ivuxolimab was infused into the patients intravenously at between 0.01 and 10 mg/kg.

V was clipped by 4 bases and J by 6 bases; unmatched bases: 3. The length of the CDR3 is 11 residues. Germline CDR1 and CDR2: GTSNPN and SVGIG (reference sequence). Using immunoSEQ multiplex PCR, the repertoire was profiled, and TCRdb retains in-frame clones only, with some absent. The sample shows some 53,000 clones, around 94% of them seen only once. The sample in question was CD4+ or CD8+ T cells sorted from blood, obtained in a trial of the OX40 agonist ivuxolimab. The receptor's source is an adult with an advanced solid tumor such as melanoma, head and neck, liver or kidney cancer. V usage is TRBV30 and J usage is TRBJ2-7; TRBD1 aligns across 7 bases. CDR3 residues: CAWIDRVEQYF. CDR3 coding DNA: TGTGCCTGGATCGACAGGGTCGAGCAGTACTTC.